The entry below gives a single T cell receptor beta chain sequence along with its context. This sample stems from a study of blood T cell repertoires in COVID-19. Looking at the study overall: Some COVID-19 samples were acute and others convalescent; all came from the United States, Italy and Spain. In each case, the material was cDNA or gDNA derived from T cells, B-cell-depleted T cells, or PBMCs.

The ends were cut back, 5 bases at V and 2 bases at J, with 19 bases in the middle. The germline gives CDR1 MNHEY, CDR2 SVGEGT. This CDR3 has 16 amino acids. The protocol was immunoSEQ multiplex PCR, while the TCRdb copy is restricted to in-frame clones and leaves out a portion. The sample holds about 48,000 clones, approximately 80% seen once. The sequence was collected from an older man with acute or convalescent COVID-19. The V and J genes are TRBV6-2 or TRBV6-3 and TRBJ2-7, with D unresolved. Specimen: peripheral blood. CDR3 DNA sequence: TGTGCCAGCAGTACCCCCGGTTGGGCATCCCCCTACGAGCAGTACTTC. Amino acid sequence: CASSTPGWASPYEQYF.